The rows below give T cell receptor beta chains drawn from one sample of a study of blood T cell repertoires in COVID-19. The data were produced by immunoSEQ multiplex PCR, yet TCRdb's version contains in-frame clones alone and is incomplete. The repertoire holds around 200,000 clones, with approximately 87% as singletons. Sequences were obtained from peripheral blood. Receptors were obtained from an older woman with COVID-19, enrolled during active disease. CDR3s include the opening cysteine and the closing phenylalanine or tryptophan. D genes are given only for firm matches. Some rows have no size entry. The others give once, few or many, or a class for an expanded clone.

clone size	V gene	D gene	J gene	CDR3 protein	CDR3 DNA
-	TRBV28	TRBD1	TRBJ1-5	CASLTGGLFSNQPQHF	TGTGCCAGCCTTACAGGGGGACTTTTTAGCAATCAGCCCCAGCATTTT
-	TRBV5-8	TRBD2	TRBJ2-7	CASSLETSGRARSYEQYF	TGTGCCAGCAGCTTGGAGACTAGCGGGAGGGCCCGGTCCTACGAGCAGTACTTC
-	TRBV29-1	TRBD1	TRBJ2-7	CSVDSGQGLYEQYF	TGCAGCGTTGATTCGGGACAGGGACTGTACGAGCAGTACTTC
-	TRBV6-2/TRBV6-3	TRBD1	TRBJ2-7	CASSYSGQGAYEQYF	TGTGCCAGCAGTTACTCGGGACAGGGTGCCTACGAGCAGTACTTC
-	TRBV15	TRBD1	TRBJ1-5	CATSYQGDQPQHF	TGTGCCACCAGCTACCAGGGGGATCAGCCCCAGCATTTT
once	TRBV3-1/TRBV3-2	TRBD2	TRBJ2-7	CASSQKAGPYEQYF	TGTGCCAGCAGTCAAAAAGCGGGACCTTACGAGCAGTACTTC
-	TRBV7-2	-	TRBJ1-1	CASRSTGGTEAFF	TGTGCCAGCCGATCGACCGGGGGCACTGAAGCTTTCTTT
few	TRBV19	TRBD1	TRBJ1-6	CASSISRGNSPLHF	TGTGCCAGTAGTATCTCCAGGGGGAATTCACCCCTCCACTTT
-	TRBV3-1/TRBV3-2	-	TRBJ2-1	CASSQDRETNEQFF	TGTGCCAGCAGCCAAGATAGGGAGACCAATGAGCAGTTCTTC
-	TRBV4-1	-	TRBJ2-5	CASSQGGFGPRQETQYF	TGCGCCAGCAGCCAAGGCGGGTTCGGTCCCCGCCAAGAGACCCAGTACTTC
-	TRBV5-1	-	TRBJ2-1	CASSLSRGAYNEQFF	TGCGCCAGCAGCTTGAGTCGCGGGGCCTACAATGAGCAGTTCTTC
few	TRBV9	-	TRBJ1-1	CASSVAGQNTEAFF	TGTGCCAGCAGCGTAGCTGGCCAGAACACTGAAGCTTTCTTT
-	TRBV12-3/TRBV12-4	-	TRBJ2-7	CASTPTGREQYF	TGTGCCAGTACCCCAACAGGGCGCGAGCAGTACTTC
-	TRBV7-3	-	TRBJ2-2	CASSLSVRGMNTGELFF	TGTGCCAGCAGCTTATCAGTGCGGGGTATGAACACCGGGGAGCTGTTTTTT
once	TRBV6-5	-	TRBJ2-1	CASSTDGDEQFF	TGTGCCAGCAGCACGGACGGGGATGAGCAGTTCTTC
-	TRBV14	-	TRBJ2-7	CASSRDHGGEQYF	TGTGCCAGCAGCAGGGACCACGGGGGCGAGCAGTACTTC
-	TRBV7-9	-	TRBJ1-5	CASSRTADSNQPQHF	TGTGCCAGCAGCCGGACAGCCGATAGCAATCAGCCCCAGCATTTT
once	TRBV19	TRBD2	TRBJ2-3	CASSMNPGTSGYTQYF	TGTGCCAGTAGTATGAACCCCGGGACTAGCGGTTATACGCAGTATTTT
-	TRBV10-3	-	TRBJ2-7	CAIRADSYEQYF	TGTGCCATCAGGGCAGACTCCTACGAGCAGTACTTC
few	TRBV7-2	-	TRBJ2-1	CASSLYRRSNEQFF	TGTGCCAGCAGCTTATATCGTCGGTCCAATGAGCAGTTCTTC
-	TRBV7-3	-	TRBJ2-5	CASSLRREETQYF	TGTGCCAGCAGCTTACGACGGGAAGAGACCCAGTACTTC
-	TRBV19	-	TRBJ1-2	CASSIGRVYGYTF	TGTGCCAGTAGTATTGGCAGGGTCTATGGCTACACCTTC
-	TRBV9	TRBD1	TRBJ1-2	CASSDRTGKVYGYTF	TGTGCCAGCAGCGACCGGACAGGGAAGGTCTATGGCTACACCTTC
-	TRBV19	-	TRBJ1-1	CASRMRVNTEAFF	TGTGCCAGTAGAATGAGGGTGAACACTGAAGCTTTCTTT
-	TRBV12-5	TRBD2	TRBJ2-1	CASGLGLARPSSYNEQFF	TGTGCTAGTGGCCTGGGACTAGCACGACCGAGCTCCTACAATGAGCAGTTCTTC
once	TRBV30	-	TRBJ2-2	CAWRTGLTDTGELFF	TGTGCCTGGAGAACAGGGCTAACGGACACCGGGGAGCTGTTTTTT
-	TRBV4-2	TRBD2	TRBJ2-7	CASSQELAGFSYEQYF	TGTGCCAGCAGCCAAGAACTAGCGGGATTCTCCTACGAGCAGTACTTC
-	TRBV4-1	TRBD1	TRBJ1-5	CASSQGAPGQGSDQPQHF	TGCGCCAGCAGCCAAGGAGCCCCGGGACAGGGTAGCGATCAGCCCCAGCATTTT
-	TRBV5-1	TRBD2	TRBJ2-3	CASKRLAAFSTDTQYF	TGCGCCAGCAAGAGACTAGCGGCGTTTAGCACAGATACGCAGTATTTT
-	TRBV5-4	TRBD1	TRBJ1-1	CASSFGQGRAEAFF	TGTGCCAGCAGCTTCGGACAGGGAAGGGCTGAAGCTTTCTTT
-	TRBV27	TRBD2	TRBJ2-7	CASSFSGSSYEQYF	TGTGCCAGCAGTTTTAGCGGGAGCTCCTACGAGCAGTACTTC
-	TRBV18	-	TRBJ1-3	CASSPRNRDSGNTIYF	TGTGCCAGCTCACCACGGAACAGGGACTCTGGAAACACCATATATTTT
-	TRBV10-2	TRBD1	TRBJ2-7	CASNEPPTGENYEQYF	TGCGCCAGCAACGAACCCCCGACAGGGGAGAACTACGAGCAGTACTTC
-	TRBV18	TRBD2	TRBJ2-7	CASSNSGRSEQYF	TGTGCCAGCTCCAATAGCGGGAGGAGCGAGCAGTACTTC
-	TRBV2	TRBD1	TRBJ2-5	CASARDRDLSSETQYF	TGTGCCAGCGCCAGGGACAGGGATTTGTCTTCTGAGACCCAGTACTTC
-	TRBV19	-	TRBJ2-1	CASSPPGLYNEQFF	TGTGCCAGTAGTCCCCCCGGACTCTACAATGAGCAGTTCTTC
-	TRBV6-5	-	TRBJ2-3	CASREQGPTQYF	TGTGCCAGCAGAGAGCAGGGCCCTACGCAGTATTTT
-	TRBV9	TRBD2	TRBJ2-3	CASSVAPAGRFTDTQYF	TGTGCCAGCAGCGTAGCACCAGCGGGGAGATTCACAGATACGCAGTATTTT
-	TRBV19	TRBD2	TRBJ2-3	CASSAGLADSTDTQYF	TGTGCCAGTAGTGCGGGACTAGCAGATAGCACAGATACGCAGTATTTT
-	TRBV7-6	-	TRBJ2-7	CASTYRPGGSYEQYF	TGTGCCAGCACCTACCGCCCCGGCGGATCCTACGAGCAGTACTTC
-	TRBV7-9	-	TRBJ1-3	CASSYQGISGNTIYF	TGTGCCAGCAGTTATCAGGGGATCTCTGGAAACACCATATATTTT
-	TRBV19	-	TRBJ1-2	CASSSQRGRGYGYTF	TGTGCCAGTAGTAGTCAGCGGGGGCGAGGCTATGGCTACACCTTC
-	TRBV7-2	TRBD1	TRBJ2-3	CASSSTTGGVTDTQYF	TGTGCCAGCAGCTCAACGACAGGGGGCGTAACAGATACGCAGTATTTT
once	TRBV14	-	TRBJ1-1	CASSQETGMNTEAFF	TGTGCCAGCAGCCAAGAGACGGGAATGAACACTGAAGCTTTCTTT
-	TRBV2	TRBD2	TRBJ2-5	CASSGWGEIAGPQETQYF	TGTGCCAGCAGTGGATGGGGGGAGATAGCGGGGCCCCAAGAGACCCAGTACTTC
few	TRBV30	TRBD2	TRBJ2-7	CAWKGLGEQYF	TGTGCCTGGAAGGGACTAGGAGAGCAGTACTTC
-	TRBV4-1	-	TRBJ1-5	CASSQVYPTDQPQHF	TGCGCCAGCAGCCAAGTGTACCCTACAGATCAGCCCCAGCATTTT
-	TRBV19	-	TRBJ2-3	CASSIRSPSTDTQYF	TGTGCCAGTAGTATACGGTCCCCCTCCACAGATACGCAGTATTTT
-	TRBV7-2	-	TRBJ2-2	CASSLSGTNTGELFF	TGTGCCAGCAGCTTGAGCGGGACAAACACCGGGGAGCTGTTTTTT
-	TRBV11-1	-	TRBJ2-1	CASSLDRVNEQFF	TGTGCCAGCAGCTTAGACAGGGTCAATGAGCAGTTCTTC
-	TRBV7-9	-	TRBJ1-1	CASSLNDRRNTEAFF	TGTGCCAGCAGCTTAAATGACAGGCGGAACACTGAAGCTTTCTTT
-	TRBV4-3	-	TRBJ1-2	CASSQDLLVNYGYTF	TGCGCCAGCAGCCAAGATCTTCTCGTTAACTATGGCTACACCTTC
-	TRBV28	TRBD1	TRBJ1-4	CASSSSGQGQDEKLFF	TGTGCCAGCAGTTCCTCCGGACAGGGTCAAGATGAAAAACTGTTTTTT
-	TRBV9	-	TRBJ2-5	CASSPHWTIQETQYF	TGTGCCAGCAGCCCCCATTGGACTATCCAAGAGACCCAGTACTTC